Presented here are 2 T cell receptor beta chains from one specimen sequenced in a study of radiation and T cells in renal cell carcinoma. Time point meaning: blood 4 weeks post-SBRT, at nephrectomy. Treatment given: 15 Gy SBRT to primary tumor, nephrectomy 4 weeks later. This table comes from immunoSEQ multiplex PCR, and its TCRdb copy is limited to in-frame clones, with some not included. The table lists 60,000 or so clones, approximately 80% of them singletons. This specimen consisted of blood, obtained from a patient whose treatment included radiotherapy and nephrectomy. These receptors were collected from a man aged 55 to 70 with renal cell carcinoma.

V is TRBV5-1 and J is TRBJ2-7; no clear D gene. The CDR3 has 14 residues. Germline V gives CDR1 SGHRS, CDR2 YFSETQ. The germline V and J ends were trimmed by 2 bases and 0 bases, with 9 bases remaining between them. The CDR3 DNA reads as TGCGCCAGCAGCTTTTACGGCAGCTCCTACGAGCAGTACTTC. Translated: CASSFYGSSYEQYF.

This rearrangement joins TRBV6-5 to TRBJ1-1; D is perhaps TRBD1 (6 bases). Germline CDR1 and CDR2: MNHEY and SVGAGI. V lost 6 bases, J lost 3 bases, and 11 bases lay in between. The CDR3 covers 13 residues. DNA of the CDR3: TGTGCCAGCAGACAGGGTCCCCACACTGAAGCTTTCTTT. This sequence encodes CASRQGPHTEAFF.